The sequence of this T cell receptor beta chain was determined in a study of blood T cell repertoires in COVID-19. This clone was seen a single time. The CDR3 is 15 residues long. Trimming pared 2 bases from V and 4 bases from J, leaving 11 bases between. Germline CDR1 and CDR2: SGHTA and FQGTGA. The method was immunoSEQ multiplex PCR; TCRdb's version includes in-frame clones alone and lacks a portion of them. In the table there are 320,000 or so clones, under 90% of which are singletons. Which cohort a participant joined came from the clinical history participants gave. The clonotype was recovered from a man aged 55 to 70 who had recovered from COVID-19. V usage is TRBV7-3 and J usage is TRBJ2-2; the D gene is possibly TRBD1 (5 bases). The sample comprised PBMCs or T cells enriched from blood (not recorded which). CDR3 sequence reads: CASSLVRGGTGELFF. The CDR3, as DNA: TGTGCCAGCAGCTTAGTAAGGGGTGGCACCGGGGAGCTGTTTTTT.